Reported below is one T cell receptor beta chain. Its antigen is unidentified. V lost 0 bases, J lost 7 bases, and 8 bases stayed unmatched. CDR3 size: 16 residues. The data are from a study of T cell repertoires in cytomegalovirus infection. About the research overall: Public TCR beta signatures were indicative of both CMV infection and a matching HLA type.

Study conclusions and caveats: HLA-C-restricted TCR beta clonotypes specific for CMV led the ex vivo response. Pooled public TCR beta family frequency picked out CMV carriers with the relevant HLA.

TCRdb used MiXCR to reprocess the reads, holding one entry per CDR3 protein. Among just under 550,000 distinct CDR3 sequences listed, about 25% were seen once. Material for sequencing was PBMCs. The chain combines TRBV12-3 or TRBV12-4 with TRBJ1-5; 8 bases fit TRBD1. The sequence was collected from a human donor in good health (CMV status not recorded). Some clones in this sample may be carry-over from other donors' samples. CDR3 coding DNA: TGTGCCAGCAGTTTAGCGACAGGGGCTGTGGGACAGCCCCAGCATTTT. It yields the protein CASSLATGAVGQPQHF.